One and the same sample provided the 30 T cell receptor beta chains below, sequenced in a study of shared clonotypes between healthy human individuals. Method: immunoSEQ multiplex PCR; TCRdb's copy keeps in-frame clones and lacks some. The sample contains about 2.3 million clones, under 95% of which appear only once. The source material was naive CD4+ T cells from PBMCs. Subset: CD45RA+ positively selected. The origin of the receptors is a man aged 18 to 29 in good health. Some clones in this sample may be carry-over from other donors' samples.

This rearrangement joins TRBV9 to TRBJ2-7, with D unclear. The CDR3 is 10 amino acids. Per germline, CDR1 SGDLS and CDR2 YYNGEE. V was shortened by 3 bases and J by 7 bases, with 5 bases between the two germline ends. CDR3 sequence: CASSAREQYF. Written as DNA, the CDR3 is TGTGCCAGCAGCGCCCGAGAGCAGTACTTC.

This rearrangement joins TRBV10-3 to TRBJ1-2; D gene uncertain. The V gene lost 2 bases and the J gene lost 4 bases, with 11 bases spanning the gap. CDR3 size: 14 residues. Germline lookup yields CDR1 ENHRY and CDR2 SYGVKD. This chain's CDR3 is CAISERQDLYGYTF. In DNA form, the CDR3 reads TGTGCCATCAGTGAGAGACAAGACCTCTATGGCTACACCTTC.

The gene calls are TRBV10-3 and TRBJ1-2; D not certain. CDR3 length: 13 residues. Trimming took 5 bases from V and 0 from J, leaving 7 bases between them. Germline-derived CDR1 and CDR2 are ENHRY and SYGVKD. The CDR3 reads CAISSSANYGYTF. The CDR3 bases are TGTGCCATCAGTTCAAGCGCTAACTATGGCTACACCTTC.

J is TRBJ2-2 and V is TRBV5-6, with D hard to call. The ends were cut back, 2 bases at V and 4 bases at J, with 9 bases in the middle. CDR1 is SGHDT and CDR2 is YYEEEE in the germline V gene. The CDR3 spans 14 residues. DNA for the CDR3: TGTGCCAGCAGCTTCGGGCATTTCACCGGGGAGCTGTTTTTT. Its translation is CASSFGHFTGELFF.

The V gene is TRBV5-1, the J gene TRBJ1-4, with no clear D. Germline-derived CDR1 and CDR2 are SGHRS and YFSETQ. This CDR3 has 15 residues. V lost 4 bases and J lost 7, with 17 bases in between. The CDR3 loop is CASSRRRADGEKLFF. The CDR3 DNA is TGCGCCAGCAGCCGCCGGCGGGCTGATGGTGAAAAACTGTTTTTT.

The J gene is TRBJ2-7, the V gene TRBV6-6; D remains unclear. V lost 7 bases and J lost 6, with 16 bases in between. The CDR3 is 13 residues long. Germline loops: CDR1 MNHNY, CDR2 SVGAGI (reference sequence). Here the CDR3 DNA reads TGTGCCAGCAACAACAAGGGTTCTGGCGAGCAGTACTTC. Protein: CASNNKGSGEQYF.

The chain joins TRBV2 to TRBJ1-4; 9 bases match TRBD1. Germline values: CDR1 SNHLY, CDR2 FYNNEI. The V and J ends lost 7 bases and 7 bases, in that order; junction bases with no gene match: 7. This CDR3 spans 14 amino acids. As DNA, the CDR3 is TGTGCCAGCACAAGGACAGGGGTCGGTGAAAAACTGTTTTTT. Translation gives CASTRTGVGEKLFF.

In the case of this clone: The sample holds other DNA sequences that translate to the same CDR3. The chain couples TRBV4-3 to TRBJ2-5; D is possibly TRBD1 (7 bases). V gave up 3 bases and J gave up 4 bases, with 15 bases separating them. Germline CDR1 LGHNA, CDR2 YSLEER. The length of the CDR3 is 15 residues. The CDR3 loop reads CASSQEGGGGETQYF. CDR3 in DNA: TGCGCCAGCAGCCAGGAAGGAGGGGGCGGAGAGACCCAGTACTTC.

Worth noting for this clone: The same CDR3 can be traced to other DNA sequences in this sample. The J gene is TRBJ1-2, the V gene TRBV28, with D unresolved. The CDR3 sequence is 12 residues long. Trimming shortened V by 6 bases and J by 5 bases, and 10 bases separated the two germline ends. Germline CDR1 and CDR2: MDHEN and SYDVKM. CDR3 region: CASSLDGYGYTF. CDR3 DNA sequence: TGTGCCAGCAGCCTCGACGGATATGGCTACACCTTC.

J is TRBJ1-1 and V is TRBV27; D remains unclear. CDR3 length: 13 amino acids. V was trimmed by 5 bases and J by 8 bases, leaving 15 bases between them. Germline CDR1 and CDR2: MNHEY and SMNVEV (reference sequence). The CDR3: CASSPQPRKEAFF. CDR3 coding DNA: TGTGCCAGCAGTCCCCAGCCCCGGAAAGAAGCTTTCTTT.

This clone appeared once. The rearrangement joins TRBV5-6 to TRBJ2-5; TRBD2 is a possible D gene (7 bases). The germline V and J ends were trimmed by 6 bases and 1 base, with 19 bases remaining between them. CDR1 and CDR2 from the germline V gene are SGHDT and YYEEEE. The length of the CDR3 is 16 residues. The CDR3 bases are TGTGCCAGCACGTACGGGGTAGGGGGGGCCCAAGAGACCCAGTACTTC. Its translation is CASTYGVGGAQETQYF.

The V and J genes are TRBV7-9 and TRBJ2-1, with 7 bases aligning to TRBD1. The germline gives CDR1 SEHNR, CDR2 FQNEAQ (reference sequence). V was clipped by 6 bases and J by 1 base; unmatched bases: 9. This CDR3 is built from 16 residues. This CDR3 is CASSSGTVSSYNEQFF. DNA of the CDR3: TGTGCCAGCAGTTCTGGGACAGTGTCGTCCTACAATGAGCAGTTCTTC.

This CDR3 reads CASSLPDDVNHYEQYF. CDR3 in DNA: TGTGCCAGCAGCTTACCAGACGACGTTAACCACTACGAGCAGTACTTC. This sequence joins TRBV5-5 and TRBJ2-7; D unclear. V lost 2 bases to trimming and J lost 3 bases, with 18 bases between them. The germline CDR1 and CDR2 sequences are SGHKS and YYEKEE (reference sequence). The CDR3 consists of 16 residues.

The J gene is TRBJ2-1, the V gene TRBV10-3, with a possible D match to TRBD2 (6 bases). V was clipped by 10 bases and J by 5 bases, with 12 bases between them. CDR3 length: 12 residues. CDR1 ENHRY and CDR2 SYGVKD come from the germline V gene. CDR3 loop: CATGDRNNEQFF. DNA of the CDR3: TGTGCCACGGGGGACCGCAACAATGAGCAGTTCTTC.

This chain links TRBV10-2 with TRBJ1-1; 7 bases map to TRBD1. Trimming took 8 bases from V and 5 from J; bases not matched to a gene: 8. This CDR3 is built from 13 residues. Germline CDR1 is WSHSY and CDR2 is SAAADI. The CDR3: CASAENRGTEAFF. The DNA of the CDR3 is TGCGCCAGCGCCGAAAACAGGGGAACTGAAGCTTTCTTT.

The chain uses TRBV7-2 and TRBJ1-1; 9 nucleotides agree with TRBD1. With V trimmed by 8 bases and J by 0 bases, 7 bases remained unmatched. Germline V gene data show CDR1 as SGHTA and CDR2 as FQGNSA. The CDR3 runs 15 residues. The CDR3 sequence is CASRNRGRLNTEAFF. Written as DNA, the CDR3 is TGTGCCAGCCGGAACAGGGGGCGGTTGAACACTGAAGCTTTCTTT. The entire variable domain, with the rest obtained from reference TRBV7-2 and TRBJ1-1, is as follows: GAGVSQSPSNKVTEKGKDVELRCDPISGHTALYWYRQSLGQGLEFLIYFQGNSAPDKSGLPSDRFSAERTGGSVSTLTIQRTQQEDSAVYLCASRNRGRLNTEAFFGQGTRLTVV.

The CDR3 loop reads CASTTRAGADTQYF. CDR3 sequence (DNA): TGTGCCAGCACCACACGGGCGGGGGCAGATACGCAGTATTTT. This chain joins TRBV7-2 and TRBJ2-3, with 7 bases that match TRBD2. V dropped 7 bases and J dropped 4; count of bases not matched to a gene: 8. The CDR3 consists of 14 residues. The germline V gene has CDR1 SGHTA and CDR2 FQGNSA.

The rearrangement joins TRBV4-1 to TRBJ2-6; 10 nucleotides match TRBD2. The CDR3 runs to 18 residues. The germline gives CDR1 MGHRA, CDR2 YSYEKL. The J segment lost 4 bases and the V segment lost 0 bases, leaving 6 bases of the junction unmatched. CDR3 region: CASSQEGLAVSGANVLTF. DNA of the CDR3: TGCGCCAGCAGCCAAGAAGGACTAGCGGTCTCCGGGGCCAACGTCCTGACTTTC.

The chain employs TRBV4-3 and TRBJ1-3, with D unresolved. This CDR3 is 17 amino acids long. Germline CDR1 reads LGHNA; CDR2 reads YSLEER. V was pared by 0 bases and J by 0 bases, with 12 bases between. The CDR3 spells CASSQDRSSNSGNTIYF. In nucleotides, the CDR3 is TGCGCCAGCAGCCAAGATAGGTCCAGCAACTCTGGAAACACCATATATTTT.

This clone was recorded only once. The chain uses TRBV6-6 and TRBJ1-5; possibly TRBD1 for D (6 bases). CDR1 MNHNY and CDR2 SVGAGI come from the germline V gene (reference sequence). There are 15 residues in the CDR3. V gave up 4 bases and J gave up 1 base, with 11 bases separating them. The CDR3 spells CASSLGTPSNQPQHF. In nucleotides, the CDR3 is TGTGCCAGCAGTTTGGGGACACCAAGCAATCAGCCCCAGCATTTT.

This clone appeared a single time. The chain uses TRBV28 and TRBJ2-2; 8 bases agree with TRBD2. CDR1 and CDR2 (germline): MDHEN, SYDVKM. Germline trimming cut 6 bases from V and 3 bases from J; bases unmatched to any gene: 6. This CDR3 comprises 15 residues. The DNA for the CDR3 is TGTGCCAGCAGATCGGGAGGGCCCCACACCGGGGAGCTGTTTTTT. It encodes CASRSGGPHTGELFF.

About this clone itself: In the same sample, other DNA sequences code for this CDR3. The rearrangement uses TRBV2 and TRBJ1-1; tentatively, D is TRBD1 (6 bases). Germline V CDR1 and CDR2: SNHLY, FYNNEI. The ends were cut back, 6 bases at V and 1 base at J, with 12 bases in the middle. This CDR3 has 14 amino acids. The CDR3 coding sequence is TGTGCCAGCAGCCCGAGGGGGGGGAACACTGAAGCTTTCTTT. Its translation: CASSPRGGNTEAFF. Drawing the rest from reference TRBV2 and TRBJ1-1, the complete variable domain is EPEVTQTPSHQVTQMGQEVILRCVPISNHLYFYWYRQILGQKVEFLVSFYNNEISEKSEIFDDQFSVERPDGSNFTLKIRSTKLEDSAMYFCASSPRGGNTEAFFGQGTRLTVV.

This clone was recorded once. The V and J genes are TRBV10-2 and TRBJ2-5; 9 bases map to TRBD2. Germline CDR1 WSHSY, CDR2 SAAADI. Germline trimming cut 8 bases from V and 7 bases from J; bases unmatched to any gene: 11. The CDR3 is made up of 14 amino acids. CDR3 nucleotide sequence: TGCGCCAGCGGGTTCGGCGGGAGGGCCGCGACCCAGTACTTC. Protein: CASGFGGRAATQYF.

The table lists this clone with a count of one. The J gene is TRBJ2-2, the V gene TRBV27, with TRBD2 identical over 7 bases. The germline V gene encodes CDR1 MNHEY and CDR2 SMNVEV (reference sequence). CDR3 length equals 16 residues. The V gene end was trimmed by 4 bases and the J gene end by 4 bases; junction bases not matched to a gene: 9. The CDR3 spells CASSSPTSQGTGELFF. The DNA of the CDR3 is TGTGCCAGCAGTTCCCCGACTAGCCAGGGCACCGGGGAGCTGTTTTTT.

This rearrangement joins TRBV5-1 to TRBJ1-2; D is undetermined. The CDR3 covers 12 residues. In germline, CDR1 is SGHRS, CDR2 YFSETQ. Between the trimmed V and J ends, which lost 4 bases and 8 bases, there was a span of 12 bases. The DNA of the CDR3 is TGCGCCAGCAGCACCTCTAGAGAGGGCTACACCTTC. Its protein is CASSTSREGYTF.

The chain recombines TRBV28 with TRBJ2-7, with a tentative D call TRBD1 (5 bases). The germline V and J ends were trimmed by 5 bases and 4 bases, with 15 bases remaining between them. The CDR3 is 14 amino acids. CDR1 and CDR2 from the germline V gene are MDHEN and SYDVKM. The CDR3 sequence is CASSQGGTVYEQYF. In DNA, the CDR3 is TGTGCCAGCAGTCAGGGCGGCACCGTGTACGAGCAGTACTTC.

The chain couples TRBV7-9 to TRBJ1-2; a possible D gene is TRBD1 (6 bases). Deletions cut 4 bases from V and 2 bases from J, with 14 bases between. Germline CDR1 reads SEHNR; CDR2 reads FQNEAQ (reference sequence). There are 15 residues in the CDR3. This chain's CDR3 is CASSSDRQGNYGYTF. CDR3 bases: TGTGCCAGCAGCTCAGATCGTCAGGGGAACTATGGCTACACCTTC.

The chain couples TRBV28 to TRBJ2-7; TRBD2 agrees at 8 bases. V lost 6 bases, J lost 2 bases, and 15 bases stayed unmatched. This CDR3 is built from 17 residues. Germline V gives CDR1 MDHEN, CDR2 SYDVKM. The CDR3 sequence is CASSIRAGGSTPYEQYF. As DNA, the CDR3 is TGTGCCAGCAGCATCAGGGCGGGAGGATCCACTCCCTACGAGCAGTACTTC. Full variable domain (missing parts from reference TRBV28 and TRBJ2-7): DVKVTQSSRYLVKRTGEKVFLECVQDMDHENMFWYRQDPGLGLRLIYFSYDVKMKEKGDIPEGYSVSREKKERFSLILESASTNQTSMYLCASSIRAGGSTPYEQYFGPGTRLTVT.

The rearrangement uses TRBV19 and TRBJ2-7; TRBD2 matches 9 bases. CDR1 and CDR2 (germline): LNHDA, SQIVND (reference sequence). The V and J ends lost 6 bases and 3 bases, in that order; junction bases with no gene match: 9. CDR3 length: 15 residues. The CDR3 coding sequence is TGTGCCAGTAGCCAAATAGCGGGAGCCGGCTACGAGCAGTACTTC. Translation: CASSQIAGAGYEQYF.

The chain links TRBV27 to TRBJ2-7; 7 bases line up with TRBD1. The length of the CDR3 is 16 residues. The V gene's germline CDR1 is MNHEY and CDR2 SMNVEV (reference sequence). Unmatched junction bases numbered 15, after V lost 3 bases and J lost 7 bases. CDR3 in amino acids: CASSFMSGQSFDEQYF. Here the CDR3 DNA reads TGTGCCAGCAGTTTTATGTCGGGACAGAGTTTCGATGAGCAGTACTTC.